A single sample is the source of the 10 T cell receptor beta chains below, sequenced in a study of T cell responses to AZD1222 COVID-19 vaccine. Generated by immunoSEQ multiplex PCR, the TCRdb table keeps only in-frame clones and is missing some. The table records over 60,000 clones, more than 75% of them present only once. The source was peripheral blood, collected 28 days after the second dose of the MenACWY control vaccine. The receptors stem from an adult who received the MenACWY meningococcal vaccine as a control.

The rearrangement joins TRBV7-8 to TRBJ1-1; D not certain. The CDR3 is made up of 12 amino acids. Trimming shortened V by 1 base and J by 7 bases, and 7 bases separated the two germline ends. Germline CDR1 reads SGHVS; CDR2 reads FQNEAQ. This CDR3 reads CASSLGEGEAFF. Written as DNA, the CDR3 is TGTGCCAGCAGCTTAGGTGAGGGTGAAGCTTTCTTT.

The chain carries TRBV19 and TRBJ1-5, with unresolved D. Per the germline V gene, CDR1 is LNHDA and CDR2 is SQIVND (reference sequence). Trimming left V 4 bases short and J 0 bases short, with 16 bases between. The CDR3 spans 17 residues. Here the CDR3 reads CASSRELAPYSNQPQHF. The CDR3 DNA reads TGTGCCAGTAGTAGGGAGCTGGCCCCATATAGCAATCAGCCCCAGCATTTT.

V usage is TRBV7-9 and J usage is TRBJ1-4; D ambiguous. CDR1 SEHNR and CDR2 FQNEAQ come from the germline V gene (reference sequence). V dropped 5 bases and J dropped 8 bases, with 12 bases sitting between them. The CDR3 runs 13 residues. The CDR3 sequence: CASSAVGSEKLFF. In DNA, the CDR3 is TGTGCCAGCAGCGCCGTGGGTTCCGAAAAACTGTTTTTT. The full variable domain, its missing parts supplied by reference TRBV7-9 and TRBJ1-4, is DTGVSQNPRHKITKRGQNVTFRCDPISEHNRLYWYRQTLGQGPEFLTYFQNEAQLEKSRLLSDRFSAERPKGSFSTLEIQRTEQGDSAMYLCASSAVGSEKLFFGSGTQLSVL.

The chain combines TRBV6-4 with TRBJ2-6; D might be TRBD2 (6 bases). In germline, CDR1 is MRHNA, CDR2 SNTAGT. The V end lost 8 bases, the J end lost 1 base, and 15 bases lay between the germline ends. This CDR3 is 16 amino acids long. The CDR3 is CASRGSQGSGANVLTF. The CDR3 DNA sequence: TGTGCCAGCCGGGGGAGTCAGGGTTCTGGGGCCAACGTCCTGACTTTC.

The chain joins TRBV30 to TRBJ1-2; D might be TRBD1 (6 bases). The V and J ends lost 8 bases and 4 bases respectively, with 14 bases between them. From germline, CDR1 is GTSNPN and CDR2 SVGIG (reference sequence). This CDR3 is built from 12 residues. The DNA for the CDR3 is TGTGCCAGGGGGGATGGAAGCTATGGCTACACCTTC. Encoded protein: CARGDGSYGYTF.

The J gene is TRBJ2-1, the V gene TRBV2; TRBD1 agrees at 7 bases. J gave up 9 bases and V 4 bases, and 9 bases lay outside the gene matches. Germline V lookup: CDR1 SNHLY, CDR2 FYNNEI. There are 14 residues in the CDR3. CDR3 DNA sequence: TGTGCCAGCAGTGGGGACAGAGGGCTTCTTGAGCAGTTCTTC. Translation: CASSGDRGLLEQFF.

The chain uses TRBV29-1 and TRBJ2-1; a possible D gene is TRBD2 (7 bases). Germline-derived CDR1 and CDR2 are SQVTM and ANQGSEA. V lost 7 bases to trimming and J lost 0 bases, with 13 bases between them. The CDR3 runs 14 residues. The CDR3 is CSGRGGSSYNEQFF. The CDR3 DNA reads TGCAGCGGAAGGGGGGGGAGCTCCTACAATGAGCAGTTCTTC.

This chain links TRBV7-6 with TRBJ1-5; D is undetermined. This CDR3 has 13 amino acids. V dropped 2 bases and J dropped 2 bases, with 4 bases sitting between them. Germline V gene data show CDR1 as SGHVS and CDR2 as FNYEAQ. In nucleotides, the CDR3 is TGTGCCAGCAGCTTATCGGGCAATCAGCCCCAGCATTTT. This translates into CASSLSGNQPQHF.

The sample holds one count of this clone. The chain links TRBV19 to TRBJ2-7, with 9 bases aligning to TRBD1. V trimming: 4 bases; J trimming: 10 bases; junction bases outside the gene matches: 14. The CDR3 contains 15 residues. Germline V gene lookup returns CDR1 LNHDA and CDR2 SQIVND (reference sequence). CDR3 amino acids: CASSTGTGIPLEQYF. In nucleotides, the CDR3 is TGTGCCAGTAGTACCGGGACAGGGATTCCCCTAGAACAGTACTTC.

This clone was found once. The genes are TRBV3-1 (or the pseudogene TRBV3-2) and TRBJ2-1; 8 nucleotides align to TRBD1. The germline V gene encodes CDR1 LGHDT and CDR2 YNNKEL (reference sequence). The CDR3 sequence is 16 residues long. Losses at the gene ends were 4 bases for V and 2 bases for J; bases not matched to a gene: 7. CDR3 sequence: CASSPNADRAYNEQFF. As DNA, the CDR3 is TGTGCCAGCAGCCCCAACGCGGACAGGGCCTACAATGAGCAGTTCTTC.